This T cell receptor (beta chain) was sequenced during a study of cytomegalovirus exposure and HLA in healthy donors. Background on the study: The same platform was used for the 130 or so validation repertoires as for the 666 first-cohort repertoires, as reported in a later analysis.

Trimming at V came to 5 bases and at J to 4 bases, leaving 10 bases not matched to a gene. Germline CDR1 reads SEHNR; CDR2 reads FQNEAQ (reference sequence). The CDR3 loop spans 15 amino acids. Using immunoSEQ multiplex PCR, the repertoire was profiled, and TCRdb retains in-frame clones only, with some absent. The sample records approximately 150,000 clones, about 89% being singletons. The sequencing sample was made of PBMCs. This chain uses TRBV7-9 with TRBJ1-2; TRBD1 matches at 7 bases. This receptor was identified in a man aged 18-30 years in good health and CMV-seropositive. The CDR3 sequence is CASSPRDSGRYGYTF. The CDR3 nucleotides read TGTGCCAGCAGCCCCCGGGACAGTGGACGCTATGGCTACACCTTC.